Listed here are 30 T cell receptor beta chains from one sample, sequenced in a study of blood T cell repertoires in COVID-19. Clones were read by immunoSEQ multiplex PCR, and TCRdb kept only the in-frame ones, dropping some. The sample comprises 100,000 or so clones, about 90% of which are singletons, and approximately 7.3% rests with the top ten. The sequenced sample was peripheral blood. Receptors were obtained from a man in his thirties or forties in a cohort sampled during active COVID-19.

This rearrangement joins TRBV1 to TRBJ2-7; the D call TRBD2 from the table was never checked on the DNA. TRBV1 is reported as a pseudogene. The CDR3 sequence is 15 residues long. In DNA form, the CDR3 reads TGCACCAGCAGCCAAGAAAAGCGGGAACCCTACGAGCAGTACTTC. It specifies CTSSQEKREPYEQYF.

The rearrangement uses TRBV18 and TRBJ1-2; D remains ambiguous. The V end lost 1 base, the J end lost 3 bases, and 12 bases lay between the germline ends. The CDR3 length is 15 residues. In germline, CDR1 is KGHSH, CDR2 LQKENI. The CDR3 protein is CASSPRGGSDYGYTF. The CDR3 coding sequence is TGTGCCAGCTCACCACGAGGAGGGAGCGACTATGGCTACACCTTC. Full variable domain (remainder filled in from reference TRBV18 and TRBJ1-2): NAGVMQNPRHLVRRRGQEARLRCSPMKGHSHVYWYRQLPEEGLKFMVYLQKENIIDESGMPKERFSAEFPKEGPSILRIQQVVRGDSAAYFCASSPRGGSDYGYTFGSGTRLTVV.

The CDR3 coding sequence is TGTGCCAGCAGCTTTGGAGGGGACAGGGGACTTAGCAATCAGCCCCAGCATTTT. Amino acids: CASSFGGDRGLSNQPQHF. V is TRBV5-5 and J is TRBJ1-5; 10 positions match TRBD1. V was pared by 2 bases and J by 0 bases, with 8 bases of the junction left unmatched. This CDR3 is 18 amino acids long. Germline loops: CDR1 SGHKS, CDR2 YYEKEE (reference sequence).

The CDR3 is CASSAGQVSFF. Here the CDR3 DNA reads TGCGCCAGCAGCGCGGGACAGGTTTCTTTCTTT. The chain carries TRBV5-1 and TRBJ1-1, with 8 positions matching TRBD1. Germline CDR1 and CDR2: SGHRS and YFSETQ. J was trimmed by 12 bases and V by 4 bases; bases with no gene match: 5. The CDR3 covers 11 residues.

V gene TRBV5-1 combines with J gene TRBJ2-7; TRBD2 is a possible D gene (5 bases). Trimming took off 2 bases at V and 2 bases at J, with 8 bases between the two ends. There are 13 residues in the CDR3. Germline loops: CDR1 SGHRS, CDR2 YFSETQ. The CDR3 DNA sequence: TGCGCCAGCAGCTTAGAGCGGACCTACGAGCAGTACTTC. Protein product: CASSLERTYEQYF.

The chain joins TRBV5-1 to TRBJ2-7, with D possibly matching TRBD2 (6 bases). The CDR3 is 13 residues long. V was shortened by 6 bases and J by 1 base, with 11 bases between the two germline ends. Germline V lookup: CDR1 SGHRS, CDR2 YFSETQ. The CDR3 here is CASTAGGSYEQYF. CDR3 nucleotide sequence: TGCGCCAGCACCGCTGGAGGGTCCTACGAGCAGTACTTC.

The chain has TRBV18 and TRBJ2-7, with 7 positions matching TRBD1. This CDR3 has 13 residues. With V trimmed by 3 bases and J by 3 bases, 2 bases remained unmatched. Germline V gene data show CDR1 as KGHSH and CDR2 as LQKENI. The CDR3 coding sequence is TGTGCCAGCTCACCGAACAGGGGCTACGAGCAGTACTTC. Translation: CASSPNRGYEQYF.

J is TRBJ2-1 and V is TRBV27; 10 nucleotides align to TRBD1. Germline assignment: CDR1 MNHEY and CDR2 SMNVEV (reference sequence). The V and J ends lost 5 bases and 6 bases, in that order; junction bases with no gene match: 7. The CDR3 extends over 15 amino acids. The CDR3 sequence is CASSPGTGVGNEQFF. CDR3 DNA: TGTGCCAGCAGTCCCGGGACAGGGGTGGGCAATGAGCAGTTCTTC.

The rearrangement links TRBV30 to TRBJ1-2, with D maybe TRBD1 (5 bases). Germline-derived CDR1 and CDR2 are GTSNPN and SVGIG (reference sequence). Deletions cut 2 bases from V and 6 bases from J, with 10 bases between. The CDR3 contains 12 residues. Written as DNA, the CDR3 is TGTGCCTGGAGTAGTCAGGGTGATGGCTACACCTTC. Translation gives CAWSSQGDGYTF.

This clone occurred a few times. The V gene is TRBV10-3, the J gene TRBJ1-1, with a weak D call TRBD1 (5 bases). Germline loops: CDR1 ENHRY, CDR2 SYGVKD. The CDR3 length is 14 residues. Trimming pared 6 bases from V and 0 bases from J, leaving 11 bases between. The CDR3 DNA follows: TGTGCCATCAGCCAGGGCGATATGAACACTGAAGCTTTCTTT. Translating gives CAISQGDMNTEAFF.

The chain couples TRBV11-2 to TRBJ1-1; D is perhaps TRBD1 (5 bases). This CDR3 region has 12 residues. V dropped 4 bases and J dropped 6 bases, with 9 bases sitting between them. Germline values: CDR1 SGHAT, CDR2 FQNNGV. The CDR3: CASSWGEAEAFF. Written as DNA, the CDR3 is TGTGCCAGCAGCTGGGGGGAGGCTGAAGCTTTCTTT.

The chain has TRBV27 and TRBJ1-6; TRBD1 matches at 9 bases. The CDR3 spans 14 residues. The germline CDR1 and CDR2 sequences are MNHEY and SMNVEV (reference sequence). V was clipped by 2 bases and J by 7 bases; unmatched bases: 0. The CDR3 DNA sequence: TGTGCCAGCAGTTTAGGGACAGGGAATTCACCCCTCCACTTT. Translation gives CASSLGTGNSPLHF.

This clone was observed once. The chain is built from TRBV7-2 and TRBJ1-4, with TRBD1 as a possible D gene (5 bases). Germline CDR1 and CDR2: SGHTA and FQGNSA. The CDR3 spans 15 residues. The V end was cut by 1 base, the J end by 0 bases, with 6 bases between. The CDR3 DNA reads as TGTGCCAGCAGCTTAGGACAGACAACTAATGAAAAACTGTTTTTT. The encoded protein is CASSLGQTTNEKLFF.

This clone was recorded a few times. The chain carries TRBV7-2 and TRBJ2-7; perhaps TRBD2 as D (5 bases). This CDR3 spans 11 amino acids. The V gene lost 8 bases and the J gene lost 3 bases, with 8 bases spanning the gap. CDR1 and CDR2 from the germline V gene are SGHTA and FQGNSA. This CDR3 reads CASGRGYEQYF. The CDR3 DNA reads as TGTGCCAGCGGCCGGGGCTACGAGCAGTACTTC.

The V gene is TRBV5-1, the J gene TRBJ2-1; TRBD2 agrees at 8 bases. Germline CDR1 reads SGHRS; CDR2 reads YFSETQ. With V trimmed by 5 bases and J by 5 bases, 6 bases remained unmatched. This CDR3 contains 14 residues. DNA of the CDR3: TGCGCCAGCAGACCCGGCGGGGGGAACAATGAGCAGTTCTTC. It encodes CASRPGGGNNEQFF.

The table lists this clone with a count of one. The chain is built from TRBV5-6 and TRBJ1-5; D call uncertain. This CDR3 spans 15 amino acids. The V end lost 3 bases, the J end lost 1 base, and 11 bases lay between the germline ends. The germline V gene has CDR1 SGHDT and CDR2 YYEEEE. The CDR3 loop reads CASSYGGRSNQPQHF. The CDR3 DNA is TGTGCCAGCAGCTACGGTGGTCGGAGCAATCAGCCCCAGCATTTT.

The chain couples TRBV2 to TRBJ1-2; perhaps TRBD1 as D (5 bases). Germline V gives CDR1 SNHLY, CDR2 FYNNEI. CDR3 length: 15 residues. With 4 bases removed from V and 3 bases from J, the gap between germline ends came to 15 bases. The CDR3 here is CASSASGGYDYGYTF. Here the CDR3 DNA reads TGTGCCAGCAGTGCTTCGGGGGGGTACGACTATGGCTACACCTTC.

V usage is TRBV19 and J usage is TRBJ1-5; D not certain. The CDR3 totals 15 residues. The V gene lost 5 bases and the J gene lost 0 bases, with 11 bases spanning the gap. The germline CDR1 and CDR2 sequences are LNHDA and SQIVND (reference sequence). The CDR3 DNA reads as TGTGCCAGTAGTGGCAGCGTTAATAGCAATCAGCCCCAGCATTTT. Its protein product is CASSGSVNSNQPQHF.

V and J are TRBV30 and TRBJ1-1; weak D call: TRBD1 (6 bases). Deletions cut 1 base from V and 7 bases from J, with 13 bases between. Germline loops: CDR1 GTSNPN, CDR2 SVGIG (reference sequence). The CDR3 sequence is 13 residues long. The CDR3 spells CAWSGDKGGEAFF. The CDR3 DNA follows: TGTGCCTGGAGTGGGGATAAAGGGGGTGAAGCTTTCTTT. The full variable domain, in which reference TRBV30 and TRBJ1-1 provide the parts outside the CDR3, is SQTIHQWPATLVQPVGSPLSLECTVEGTSNPNLYWYRQAAGRGLQLLFYSVGIGQISSEVPQNLSASRPQDRQFILSSKKLLLSDSGFYLCAWSGDKGGEAFFGQGTRLTVV.

This chain joins TRBV6-5 and TRBJ1-6, with D unresolved. The CDR3 extends over 15 amino acids. CDR1 and CDR2 from the germline V gene are MNHEY and SVGAGI. Trimming shortened V by 2 bases and J by 5 bases, and 10 bases separated the two germline ends. CDR3 loop: CASSYEGSNNSPLHF. The CDR3, as DNA: TGTGCCAGCAGTTACGAGGGATCTAATAATTCACCCCTCCACTTT.

V usage is TRBV27 and J usage is TRBJ1-5, with TRBD1 identical over 9 bases. This CDR3 region has 18 residues. Unmatched junction bases numbered 12, after V lost 3 bases and J lost 3 bases. CDR1 MNHEY and CDR2 SMNVEV come from the germline V gene (reference sequence). CDR3 sequence reads: CASSFIKTGGMVNQPQHF. In DNA, the CDR3 is TGTGCCAGCAGTTTCATCAAGACAGGGGGTATGGTCAATCAGCCCCAGCATTTT.

The chain combines TRBV18 with TRBJ1-2; 9 bases are shared with TRBD1. The CDR3 sequence is 15 residues long. In germline, CDR1 is KGHSH, CDR2 LQKENI. Germline trimming cut 4 bases from V and 1 base from J; bases unmatched to any gene: 4. For the CDR3, the DNA is TGTGCCAGCTCACTGGGACAGGGACGTAACTATGGCTACACCTTC. It encodes CASSLGQGRNYGYTF.

The chain joins TRBV5-1 to TRBJ1-1; 9 bases are shared with TRBD1. J lost 6 bases, V lost 4 bases, and 7 bases had no gene match. Germline CDR1 and CDR2: SGHRS and YFSETQ. The CDR3 sequence is 14 residues long. CDR3: CASSQTGTGPEAFF. The CDR3 DNA sequence: TGCGCCAGCAGCCAGACCGGGACAGGGCCTGAAGCTTTCTTT.

This clone has a single count. The V gene is TRBV10-1, the J gene TRBJ2-3; the match to TRBD2 covers 9 bases. Germline assignment: CDR1 WNHNN and CDR2 SYGVQD (reference sequence). This CDR3 comprises 14 residues. J was trimmed by 4 bases and V by 8 bases; bases with no gene match: 7. The CDR3 nucleotides read TGCGCCAGCGCGGGGGGGCGCGGCGCAGATACGCAGTATTTT. This translates into CASAGGRGADTQYF.

The chain links TRBV4-1 to TRBJ2-7, with TRBD2 matching over 15 bases. The CDR3 spans 17 residues. Per germline, CDR1 MGHRA and CDR2 YSYEKL. V lost 4 bases, J lost 4 bases, and 8 bases stayed unmatched. DNA for the CDR3: TGCGCCAGCAGCCCCGGACTAGCGGGGGGGATATTATACGAGCAGTACTTC. It is translated as CASSPGLAGGILYEQYF.

The chain carries TRBV6-6 and TRBJ2-7; 16 bases line up with TRBD2. V shed 5 bases and J 5 bases; nucleotides not matched to a gene: 6. This CDR3 spans 16 amino acids. In germline, CDR1 is MNHNY, CDR2 SVGAGI (reference sequence). CDR3 protein: CASSRGTSGGADEQYF. CDR3 DNA: TGTGCCAGCAGTCGAGGGACTAGCGGGGGGGCTGACGAGCAGTACTTC.

This chain joins TRBV6-5 and TRBJ1-2, with 10 nucleotides matching TRBD1. Germline CDR1 MNHEY, CDR2 SVGAGI. J was trimmed by 4 bases and V by 6 bases; bases with no gene match: 2. The CDR3 length is 13 residues. For the CDR3, the DNA is TGTGCCAGCAGCCGACAGGGGGCCTATGGCTACACCTTC. It translates to CASSRQGAYGYTF.

The chain is built from TRBV28 and TRBJ2-7, with 7 bases that match TRBD1. CDR1 MDHEN and CDR2 SYDVKM come from the germline V gene. The CDR3 length is 14 residues. Losses at the gene ends were 4 bases for V and 2 bases for J; bases not matched to a gene: 5. The CDR3 DNA reads as TGTGCCAGCAGTTACGGGACAGAGCCCTACGAGCAGTACTTC. As protein: CASSYGTEPYEQYF.

A single count supports this clone. V usage is TRBV5-1 and J usage is TRBJ2-7; tentatively, D is TRBD2 (6 bases). The germline V and J ends were trimmed by 5 bases and 3 bases, with 9 bases remaining between them. In germline, CDR1 is SGHRS, CDR2 YFSETQ. CDR3 length equals 12 residues. DNA for the CDR3: TGCGCCAGCAGTCGGGGGATCTACGAGCAGTACTTC. Amino acid sequence: CASSRGIYEQYF.

This clone was seen only a few times. The genes are TRBV2 and TRBJ2-1; 11 nucleotides match TRBD2. The CDR3 consists of 16 residues. Germline CDR1 reads SNHLY; CDR2 reads FYNNEI. J lost 2 bases, V lost 4 bases, and 4 bases had no gene match. CDR3: CASSAASGGTYNEQFF. CDR3 DNA sequence: TGTGCCAGCAGTGCCGCTAGCGGGGGGACCTACAATGAGCAGTTCTTC.